The clone carrying this T cell receptor beta chain turned up a few times. Its antigen is not known. It was 5'RACE with constant-segment primers that produced the TCR alpha and TCR beta cDNA libraries, which carried sample barcodes and UMIs. TCRdb ran MiXCR on the 5' RACE reads and lists one entry per CDR3 protein. Here the sample spans roughly 340,000 distinct CDR3 sequences, 20% to 25% being singletons. The V segment lost 7 bases and the J segment 12 bases; nucleotides outside the gene matches: 10. Germline lookup yields CDR1 SEHNR and CDR2 FQNEAQ (reference sequence). The CDR3 spans 14 residues. This sample stems from a study of T-cell memory formation after mild COVID-19. Findings of the study overall: CD4+ contracting clones lay mainly in CM and EM, CD8+ ones in EMRA.

This sequence joins TRBV7-9 and TRBJ2-1; 12 bases are a match to TRBD1. The sample consisted of PBMCs or a T cell subset sorted from them (not recorded which). The clonotype was recovered from a man between 18 and 29 years old who had mild COVID-19 (a few samples of this study predate the infection). Cell type and time point are not known. CDR3 sequence reads: CASNEPGQGAGQFF. DNA for the CDR3: TGTGCCAGCAACGAGCCGGGACAGGGGGCTGGGCAGTTCTTC.